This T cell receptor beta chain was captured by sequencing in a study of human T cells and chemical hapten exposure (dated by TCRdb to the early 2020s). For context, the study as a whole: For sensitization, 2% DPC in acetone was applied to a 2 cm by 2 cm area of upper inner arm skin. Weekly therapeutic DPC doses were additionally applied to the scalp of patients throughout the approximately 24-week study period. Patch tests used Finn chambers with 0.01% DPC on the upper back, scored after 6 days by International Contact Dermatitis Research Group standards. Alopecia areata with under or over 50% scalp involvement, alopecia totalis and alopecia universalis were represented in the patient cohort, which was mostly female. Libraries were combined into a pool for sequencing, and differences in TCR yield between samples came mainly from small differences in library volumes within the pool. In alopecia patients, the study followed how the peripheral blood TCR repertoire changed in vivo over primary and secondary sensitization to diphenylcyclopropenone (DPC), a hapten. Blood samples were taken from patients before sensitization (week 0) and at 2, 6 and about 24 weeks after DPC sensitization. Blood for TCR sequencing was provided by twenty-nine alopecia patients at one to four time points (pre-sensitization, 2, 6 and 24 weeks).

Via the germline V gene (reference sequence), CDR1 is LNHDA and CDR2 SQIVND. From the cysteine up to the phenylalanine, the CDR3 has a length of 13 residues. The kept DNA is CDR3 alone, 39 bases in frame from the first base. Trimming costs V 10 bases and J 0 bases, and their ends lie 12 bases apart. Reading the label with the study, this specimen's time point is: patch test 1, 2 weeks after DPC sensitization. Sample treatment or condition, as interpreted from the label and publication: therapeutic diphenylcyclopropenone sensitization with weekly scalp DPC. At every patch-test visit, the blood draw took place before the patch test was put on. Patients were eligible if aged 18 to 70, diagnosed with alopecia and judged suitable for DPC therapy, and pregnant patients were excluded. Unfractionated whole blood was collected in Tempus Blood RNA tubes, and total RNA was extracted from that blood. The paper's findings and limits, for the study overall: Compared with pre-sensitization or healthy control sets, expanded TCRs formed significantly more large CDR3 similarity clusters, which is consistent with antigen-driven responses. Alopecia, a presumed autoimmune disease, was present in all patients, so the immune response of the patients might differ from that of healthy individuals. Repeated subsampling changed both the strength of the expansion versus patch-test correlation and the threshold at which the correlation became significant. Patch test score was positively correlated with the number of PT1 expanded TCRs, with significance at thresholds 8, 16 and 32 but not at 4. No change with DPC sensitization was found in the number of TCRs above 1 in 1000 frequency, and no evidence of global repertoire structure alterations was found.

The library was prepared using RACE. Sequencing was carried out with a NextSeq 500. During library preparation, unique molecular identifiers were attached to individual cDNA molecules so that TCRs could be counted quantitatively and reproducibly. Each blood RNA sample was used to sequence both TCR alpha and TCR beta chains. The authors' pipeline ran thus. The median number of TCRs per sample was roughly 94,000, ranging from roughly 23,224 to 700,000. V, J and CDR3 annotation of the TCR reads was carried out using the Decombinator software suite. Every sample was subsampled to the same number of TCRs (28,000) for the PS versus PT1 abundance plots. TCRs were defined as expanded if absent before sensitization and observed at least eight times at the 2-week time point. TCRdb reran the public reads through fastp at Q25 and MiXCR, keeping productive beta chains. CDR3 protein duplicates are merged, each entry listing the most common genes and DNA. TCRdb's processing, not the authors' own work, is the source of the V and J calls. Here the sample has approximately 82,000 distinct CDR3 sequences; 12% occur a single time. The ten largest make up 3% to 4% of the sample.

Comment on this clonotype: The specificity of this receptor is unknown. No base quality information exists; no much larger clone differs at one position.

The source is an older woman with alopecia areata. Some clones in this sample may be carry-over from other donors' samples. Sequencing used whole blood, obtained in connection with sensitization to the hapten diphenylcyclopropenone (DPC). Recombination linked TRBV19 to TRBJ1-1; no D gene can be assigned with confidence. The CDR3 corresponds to CAIVGQLNTEAFF. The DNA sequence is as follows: TGTGCCATTGTTGGGCAATTGAACACTGAAGCTTTCTTT.